Presented here are 32 T cell receptor beta chains from one specimen sequenced in a study of patients and donors after allogeneic stem cell transplantation. TCRdb called the RT-PCR reads again in MiXCR, with one record for every CDR3 protein. There are around 150,000 distinct CDR3 sequences in the sample; about 29% occur only once, and roughly 3% lies in the top ten. Sequencing was carried out using blood, either unsorted or a sorted T cell fraction (not recorded which). The receptors come from a human donor who was either an allogeneic HSCT recipient or a stem cell or donor lymphocyte infusion donor (not recorded which). It is not recorded whose cells these are; they may come from a transplant donor.

This clonotype was counted between two and nine times. This rearrangement joins TRBV12-3 or TRBV12-4 to TRBJ1-6; D call uncertain. The CDR3 is made up of 15 amino acids. V lost 3 bases to trimming and J lost 5 bases, with 11 bases between them. In nucleotides, the CDR3 is TGTGCCAGCAGTTTGGACCCATACAATAATTCACCCCTCCACTTT. It yields the protein CASSLDPYNNSPLHF.

The chain is built from TRBV5-1 and TRBJ1-6, with 7 bases fitting TRBD1. The junction had 5 bases not matched to a gene; V was cut back by 2 bases and J by 6 bases. Germline V gene data show CDR1 as SGHRS and CDR2 as YFSETQ. The CDR3 has 15 amino acids. CDR3 amino acids: CASSFQQGPNSPLHF. The CDR3 nucleotides read TGCGCCAGCAGCTTCCAACAGGGGCCTAATTCACCCCTCCACTTT.

The genes are TRBV6-5 and TRBJ2-2; weak D call: TRBD2 (6 bases). Deletions cut 5 bases from V and 5 bases from J, with 24 bases between. This CDR3 has 18 residues. CDR1 is MNHEY and CDR2 is SVGAGI in the germline V gene. The CDR3 DNA is TGTGCCAGCAGTCACCCGGCCGTGACTAGTCTGAGAACCGGGGAGCTGTTTTTT. This codes for CASSHPAVTSLRTGELFF.

The chain couples TRBV28 to TRBJ2-1; D might be TRBD2 (5 bases). CDR1 and CDR2 from the germline V gene are MDHEN and SYDVKM. V lost 2 bases to trimming and J lost 10 bases, with 27 bases between them. The CDR3 runs 18 residues. In DNA form, the CDR3 reads TGTGCCAGCAGTTTACGACCGTCGATACTCCCCGGAGGAGACGAGCAGTTCTTC. It is translated as CASSLRPSILPGGDEQFF.

J is TRBJ2-5 and V is TRBV6-5; 9 bases are a match to TRBD2. Germline values: CDR1 MNHEY, CDR2 SVGAGI. J gave up 5 bases and V 6 bases, and 10 bases lay outside the gene matches. The CDR3 sequence is 15 residues long. The CDR3 region is CASRSGHTSGETQYF. The CDR3 coding sequence is TGTGCCAGCAGGAGCGGACACACTAGCGGGGAGACCCAGTACTTC.

The sample holds a few counts of this clonotype. Because it lacks the conserved phenylalanine or tryptophan at the end, this CDR3 is likely a read error. It is unclear where the CDR3 begins or ends on the DNA, so no DNA is shown, and the CDR3 is as TCRdb lists it. V and J are TRBV4-3 and TRBJ2-1; the DNA was not compared with TRBD2, the D call given in the table. The CDR3 numbers 12 amino acids, ends counted. Germline CDR1 and CDR2: LGHNA and YSLEER. The CDR3 loop reads CASSQEKGRLTV.

V usage is TRBV30 and J usage is TRBJ1-2; a possible D gene is TRBD1 (6 bases). Germline CDR1 is GTSNPN and CDR2 is SVGIG (reference sequence). Trimming cost V 3 bases and J 4 bases, with 12 bases left between them. The CDR3 is 13 residues long. Written as DNA, the CDR3 is TGTGCCTGGAGGGACAGACGCTTCTATGGCTACACCTTC. Protein: CAWRDRRFYGYTF.

The chain couples TRBV15 to TRBJ1-2; 7 bases are a match to TRBD1. Germline lookup yields CDR1 LNHNV and CDR2 YYDKDF (reference sequence). There are 15 residues in the CDR3. V lost 3 bases and J lost 8; bases outside the gene matches: 12. The CDR3 DNA sequence: TGTGCCACCAGCAGTCCGGGACAGAAGAGAGGCGGCTACACCTTC. It yields the protein CATSSPGQKRGGYTF.

This clonotype was picked up a small number of times. The V and J genes are TRBV5-1 and TRBJ2-7, with D unresolved. The CDR3 length is 13 residues. The V gene's germline CDR1 is SGHRS and CDR2 YFSETQ. V dropped 0 bases and J dropped 4 bases, with 8 bases sitting between them. The CDR3 DNA reads TGCGCCAGCAGCTTGGGGGCCGAGTACGAGCAGTACTTC. Encoded protein: CASSLGAEYEQYF.

J is TRBJ2-1 and V is TRBV7-9; 13 bases match TRBD2. V lost 2 bases and J lost 4; bases outside the gene matches: 8. Germline CDR1 and CDR2: SEHNR and FQNEAQ (reference sequence). CDR3 length: 18 amino acids. The CDR3 spells CASSLPGGTSGTYNEQFF. The CDR3 coding sequence is TGTGCCAGCAGCTTACCGGGGGGGACTAGCGGGACTTACAATGAGCAGTTCTTC.

This clonotype was counted a single time. The chain is built from TRBV4-3 and TRBJ2-7; TRBD2 agrees at 7 bases. Germline V lookup: CDR1 LGHNA, CDR2 YSLEER. The CDR3 length is 20 residues. Germline trimming cut 0 bases from V and 3 bases from J; bases unmatched to any gene: 20. CDR3 amino acids: CASSQDLLLADLRGRYEQYF. DNA of the CDR3: TGCGCCAGCAGCCAAGACCTCCTTCTAGCGGACCTTAGGGGACGCTACGAGCAGTACTTC.

V is TRBV5-1 and J is TRBJ2-3; maybe TRBD2 (5 bases). V shed 6 bases and J shed 1 base, with 12 bases lying between them. Germline CDR1 reads SGHRS; CDR2 reads YFSETQ. The CDR3 contains 14 residues. The CDR3 loop is CASTSSRGTDTQYF. In nucleotides, the CDR3 is TGCGCCAGCACCTCCTCGCGGGGCACAGATACGCAGTATTTT.

The chain is built from TRBV7-2 and TRBJ2-3; the match to TRBD2 covers 9 bases. Per the germline V gene, CDR1 is SGHTA and CDR2 is FQGNSA. The CDR3 contains 16 residues. The V and J ends lost 2 bases and 2 bases, in that order; junction bases with no gene match: 5. The CDR3 loop reads CASSLQSGRFTDTQYF. DNA for the CDR3: TGTGCCAGCAGCTTACAGAGCGGGAGGTTCACAGATACGCAGTATTTT.

This clonotype turned up a few times. The rearrangement links TRBV27 to TRBJ2-3, with D perhaps TRBD1 (6 bases). In germline, CDR1 is MNHEY, CDR2 SMNVEV (reference sequence). This CDR3 spans 15 amino acids. V was pared by 4 bases and J by 6 bases, with 17 bases between. The DNA of the CDR3 is TGTGCCAGCAGTTCGGACAGCCTTTGGGCGGATACGCAGTATTTT. This gives the protein CASSSDSLWADTQYF.

This clonotype has a handful of counts. The V gene is TRBV12-3 or TRBV12-4, the J gene TRBJ1-5; 12 bases are shared with TRBD1. The length of the CDR3 is 16 residues. Germline trimming cut 1 base from V and 5 bases from J; bases unmatched to any gene: 3. The CDR3 DNA reads TGTGCCAGCAGTTTAGGTGGGGACAGGGGGCATCAGCCCCAGCATTTT. This sequence encodes CASSLGGDRGHQPQHF.

The sample holds a few counts of this clonotype. The rearrangement uses TRBV6-4 and TRBJ2-7; 7 bases are shared with TRBD2. CDR1 and CDR2 from the germline V gene are MRHNA and SNTAGT. V trimming: 9 bases; J trimming: 5 bases; junction bases outside the gene matches: 16. The length of the CDR3 is 15 residues. CDR3 region: CARGRTLRTSDEQYF. CDR3 DNA: TGTGCCAGGGGACGGACCTTACGAACTAGCGACGAGCAGTACTTC.

A few counts support this clonotype. One junction end disagrees with the germline gene, perhaps due to a read error. The V call is TRBV7-9, the J call TRBJ2-5, with D possibly matching TRBD2 (5 bases). The CDR3 has 13 amino acids. CDR1 SEHNR and CDR2 FQNEAQ come from the germline V gene (reference sequence). This chain's CDR3 is CARREGGKETQYF. As DNA, the CDR3 is TGTGCCCGCAGAGAGGGCGGAAAAGAGACCCAGTACTTC. The complete variable domain, with remaining parts taken from reference TRBV7-9 and TRBJ2-5, reads DTGVSQNPRHKITKRGQNVTFRCDPISEHNRLYWYRQTLGQGPEFLTYFQNEAQLEKSRLLSDRFSAERPKGSFSTLEIQRTEQGDSAMYLCARREGGKETQYFGPGTRLLVL.

This clonotype was seen more than once but under ten times. The chain links TRBV7-9 to TRBJ1-4, with unresolved D. Looked up from germline, CDR1 is SEHNR and CDR2 is FQNEAQ (reference sequence). V was clipped by 5 bases and J by 4 bases, with 17 bases between them. The CDR3 runs 16 residues. CDR3 nucleotide sequence: TGTGCCAGCAGCCCCAAGGGCGGACGGATTAATGAAAAACTGTTTTTT. This gives the protein CASSPKGGRINEKLFF.

This clonotype turned up a few times. CDR3 nucleotides: TGTGCCAGCAGTTTGGGGCACCGAAATCAGCCCCAGCATTTT. This translates into CASSLGHRNQPQHF. The chain has TRBV28 and TRBJ1-5, with a weak D call TRBD1 (5 bases). Germline V lookup: CDR1 MDHEN, CDR2 SYDVKM. The CDR3 length is 14 residues. V was cut by 3 bases and J by 4 bases, with 10 bases left in between.

This clonotype was counted at least ten times. The chain employs TRBV4-2 and TRBJ1-5; tentative D call: TRBD1 (5 bases). Per germline, CDR1 LGHNA and CDR2 YNFKEQ. V lost 0 bases and J 12 bases, leaving 15 bases between the germline ends. The CDR3 extends over 14 amino acids. The CDR3 bases are TGTGCCAGCAGCCAAGATAATAGAGACAGACGCCAGCATTTT. Protein: CASSQDNRDRRQHF.

This clonotype has a handful of counts. V usage is TRBV6-5 and J usage is TRBJ1-3, with 8 positions matching TRBD1. Losses at the gene ends were 4 bases for V and 0 bases for J; bases not matched to a gene: 8. Germline CDR1 MNHEY, CDR2 SVGAGI. The CDR3 runs 17 residues. The CDR3 reads CASSFSPGTGSGNTIYF. The CDR3 DNA reads as TGTGCCAGCAGTTTTAGCCCGGGGACAGGCTCTGGAAACACCATATATTTT.

This clonotype was seen repeatedly, ten times or more. V gene TRBV4-3 combines with J gene TRBJ1-2; the match to TRBD1 covers 8 bases. Germline CDR1 reads LGHNA; CDR2 reads YSLEER. The V and J ends lost 3 bases and 6 bases, in that order; junction bases with no gene match: 12. The CDR3 consists of 16 residues. The CDR3 DNA reads as TGCGCCAGCAGCCACGTCGAAAGGACAGGGCCTAATGGCTACACCTTC. Translating it yields CASSHVERTGPNGYTF.

The chain joins TRBV3-1 to TRBJ2-7; 7 bases align to TRBD1. Germline V gene lookup returns CDR1 LGHDT and CDR2 YNNKEL (reference sequence). This CDR3 is 15 amino acids long. Germline trimming cut 4 bases from V and 4 bases from J; bases unmatched to any gene: 10. The CDR3 protein is CASSPTGALPYEQYF. The CDR3 coding sequence is TGTGCCAGCAGCCCAACAGGGGCCCTTCCTTACGAGCAGTACTTC.

The J gene is TRBJ2-7, the V gene TRBV7-6, with TRBD2 identical over 7 bases. The length of the CDR3 is 13 residues. CDR1 is SGHVS and CDR2 is FNYEAQ in the germline V gene. The V segment lost 6 bases and the J segment 1 base; nucleotides outside the gene matches: 3. CDR3 coding DNA: TGTGCCAGCAGTTCTAGCGGTTCCTACGAGCAGTACTTC. Translating it yields CASSSSGSYEQYF.

The chain uses TRBV28 and TRBJ2-1, with D perhaps TRBD2 (5 bases). Germline V gene sequence: CDR1 MDHEN, CDR2 SYDVKM. Trimming stripped 3 bases from V and 0 bases from J, with 12 bases between. The CDR3 consists of 16 residues. This CDR3 is CASSFWESSSYNEQFF. The CDR3 DNA follows: TGTGCCAGCAGTTTCTGGGAGAGTAGCTCCTACAATGAGCAGTTCTTC.

This clonotype has just a few counts. CDR3: CASSLTASGSLGSYNEQFF. The CDR3, as DNA: TGTGCCAGCAGCTTAACTGCTAGCGGGAGTTTAGGTTCCTACAATGAGCAGTTCTTC. The chain couples TRBV7-3 to TRBJ2-1, with 10 bases aligning to TRBD2. V shed 0 bases and J 1 base; nucleotides not matched to a gene: 9. The CDR3 is 19 amino acids. Germline V lookup: CDR1 SGHTA, CDR2 FQGTGA.

The chain carries TRBV29-1 and TRBJ2-7, with 7 bases that match TRBD1. This CDR3 comprises 17 residues. The germline CDR1 and CDR2 sequences are SQVTM and ANQGSEA. With V trimmed by 0 bases and J by 6 bases, 17 bases remained unmatched. The CDR3 coding sequence is TGCAGCGTTGAAGATAACAGGAGACGGACAGGTCCGGGCGAGCAGTACTTC. Residues: CSVEDNRRRTGPGEQYF.

V and J are TRBV6-1 and TRBJ2-1, with TRBD2 identical over 11 bases. From germline, CDR1 is MNHNS and CDR2 SASEGT. The trim removed 4 bases at V and 5 bases at J, leaving 4 bases unmatched. This CDR3 spans 15 amino acids. The CDR3 loop reads CASSGGTSGHNEQFF. The CDR3, as DNA: TGTGCCAGCAGTGGCGGGACTAGCGGTCACAATGAGCAGTTCTTC.

The chain employs TRBV10-2 and TRBJ2-2; TRBD1 agrees at 8 bases. This CDR3 has 14 residues. Per germline, CDR1 WSHSY and CDR2 SAAADI. The J segment lost 5 bases and the V segment lost 6 bases, leaving 5 bases of the junction unmatched. CDR3 bases: TGCGCCAGCAGCGGACAGGGAGCTACCGGGGAGCTGTTTTTT. Translated: CASSGQGATGELFF.

In its sample, this clonotype was seen a few times. V is TRBV5-1 and J is TRBJ2-3; possible D gene TRBD1, 6 bases. CDR1 and CDR2 from the germline V gene are SGHRS and YFSETQ. The CDR3 is made up of 14 amino acids. Deletions cut 2 bases from V and 7 bases from J, with 14 bases between. CDR3 in amino acids: CASSFSRDTNTQYF. The DNA of the CDR3 is TGCGCCAGCAGCTTCTCCCGGGACACCAATACGCAGTATTTT.

The chain uses TRBV9 and TRBJ1-3, with no clear D. Trimming cost V 4 bases and J 3 bases, with 14 bases left between them. The germline V gene encodes CDR1 SGDLS and CDR2 YYNGEE. The CDR3 spans 15 residues. CDR3 in amino acids: CASSSQVTDGNTIYF. The CDR3 DNA is TGTGCCAGCAGCTCCCAGGTCACGGATGGAAACACCATATATTTT. Full variable domain (outside the CDR3, taken from reference TRBV9 and TRBJ1-3): DSGVTQTPKHLITATGQRVTLRCSPRSGDLSVYWYQQSLDQGLQFLIQYYNGEERAKGNILERFSAQQFPDLHSELNLSSLELGDSALYFCASSSQVTDGNTIYFGEGSWLTVV.

This clonotype was counted only a few times. DNA of the CDR3: TGCAGTGCTAGCCCAGCGGGAGCGAGGAATGAGCAGTTCTTC. This codes for CSASPAGARNEQFF. The V and J genes are TRBV20-1 and TRBJ2-1; 8 nucleotides line up with TRBD2. The CDR3 runs to 14 residues. Per the germline V gene, CDR1 is DFQATT and CDR2 is SNEGSKA (reference sequence). J lost 7 bases, V lost 3 bases, and 8 bases had no gene match.